The TCR beta chain under discussion was sequenced for a study of blood T cell repertoires in COVID-19. Study at large: The study drew acute and convalescent COVID-19 samples from the United States, Italy and Spain. PBMCs, B-cell-depleted T cells, or T cells provided the cDNA or gDNA that made up the material.

Sequencing was performed with immunoSEQ multiplex PCR; in TCRdb, only in-frame clones are kept and a portion is missing. The table lists 110,000 to 150,000 clones, approximately 80% of them singletons. This TCR was sampled from a woman between 50 and 59 years old who had recovered from COVID-19. Input material: PBMCs or T cells enriched from blood (not recorded which).

The CDR3 is CASSQPVQGHTEAFF. The CDR3 DNA reads as TGTGCCAGCAGTCAACCCGTACAGGGGCACACTGAAGCTTTCTTT. This rearrangement joins TRBV28 to TRBJ1-1, with 7 bases aligning to TRBD1. Trimming took 5 bases from V and 3 from J; bases not matched to a gene: 9. Looked up from germline, CDR1 is MDHEN and CDR2 is SYDVKM. This CDR3 contains 15 residues.